A single sample gave rise to the 30 T cell receptor beta chains below, sequenced in a study of Graves' ophthalmopathy and Graves' hyperthyroidism. The TCR beta CDR3 regions underwent amplification from RNA transcripts. The library came from an HTBI-primed first-round RT-PCR and a second-round multiplex PCR. TCRdb reprocessed the multiplex PCR reads with MiXCR, giving one entry per CDR3 protein. Of fewer than 400,000 distinct CDR3 sequences in the sample, approximately 20% were seen once. Sequencing used peripheral blood. The receptors derive from a woman between 18 and 29 years old with Graves' ophthalmopathy.

This clonotype was recorded at least ten times. The chain links TRBV6-5 to TRBJ1-2; the match to TRBD1 covers 8 bases. Germline V lookup: CDR1 MNHEY, CDR2 SVGAGI. The CDR3 has 15 residues. The V and J ends lost 0 bases and 8 bases, in that order; junction bases with no gene match: 8. The CDR3 spells CASSYSGSTGEGYTF. For the CDR3, the DNA is TGTGCCAGCAGTTACTCGGGGTCGACAGGGGAGGGCTACACCTTC.

This clonotype was seen repeatedly, ten times or more. The rearrangement joins TRBV12-3 or TRBV12-4 to TRBJ1-5; D might be TRBD1 (5 bases). The CDR3 extends over 16 amino acids. The V and J ends lost 7 bases and 6 bases respectively, with 22 bases between them. Here the CDR3 DNA reads TGTGCCAGCACTATACTTTGGGGCAGGGATAGTCAGCCCCAGCATTTT. As protein: CASTILWGRDSQPQHF.

The chain combines TRBV7-2 with TRBJ1-2; no definite D call. Looked up from germline, CDR1 is SGHTA and CDR2 is FQGNSA. This CDR3 is 13 amino acids long. Trimming pared 7 bases from V and 6 bases from J, leaving 15 bases between. The CDR3 sequence: CASTPRWIHGYTF. As DNA, the CDR3 is TGTGCCAGCACCCCCCGGTGGATCCATGGCTACACCTTC.

This clonotype was recorded at least ten times. The chain carries TRBV6-1 and TRBJ1-5, with no clear D. V was cut by 4 bases and J by 2 bases, with 12 bases left in between. In germline, CDR1 is MNHNS, CDR2 SASEGT. The CDR3 covers 15 residues. CDR3 DNA sequence: TGTGCCAGCAGTGTCTCTTTATATGGCAATCAGCCCCAGCATTTT. Encoded protein: CASSVSLYGNQPQHF.

The table lists this clonotype with many counts. The V and J genes are TRBV6-2 or TRBV6-3 and TRBJ2-2, with a tentative D call TRBD1 (6 bases). The CDR3 is made up of 15 amino acids. Germline V gives CDR1 MNHEY, CDR2 SVGEGT. V lost 5 bases to trimming and J lost 3 bases, with 13 bases between them. DNA of the CDR3: TGTGCCAGCAGTCTGGGGACATCAGACACCGGGGAGCTGTTTTTT. This translates into CASSLGTSDTGELFF.

This clonotype was detected many times. This chain joins TRBV10-2 and TRBJ2-7; 14 bases are shared with TRBD2. This CDR3 spans 14 amino acids. CDR1 and CDR2 (germline): WSHSY, SAAADI. The ends lost 6 bases at V and 4 bases at J; junction bases unmatched: 2. In nucleotides, the CDR3 is TGCGCCAGCAGGAGGACTAGCGGGAGGTACGAGCAGTACTTC. Translated: CASRRTSGRYEQYF.

V gene TRBV20-1 combines with J gene TRBJ1-1, with TRBD1 matching 7 bases. The CDR3 runs to 14 residues. The V segment lost 6 bases and the J segment 5 bases; nucleotides outside the gene matches: 12. The germline V gene has CDR1 DFQATT and CDR2 SNEGSKA (reference sequence). Written as DNA, the CDR3 is TGCAGTGCCTACGTCACTGTACAGGGGACTGAAGCTTTCTTT. Encoded protein: CSAYVTVQGTEAFF.

This clonotype has at least ten counts. A read error may account for a junction end that differs from germline. The chain combines TRBV6-5 with TRBJ2-5; 9 bases line up with TRBD1. From germline, CDR1 is MNHEY and CDR2 SVGAGI. The length of the CDR3 is 14 residues. CDR3 coding DNA: TGTGCCAGCAGCTACTCCGGGACAGGGGAGACCCAGTACTTC. It codes for CASSYSGTGETQYF.

Ten or more counts support this clonotype. The chain has TRBV20-1 and TRBJ1-2; 9 bases are a match to TRBD1. Germline V gene lookup returns CDR1 DFQATT and CDR2 SNEGSKA (reference sequence). V lost 7 bases and J lost 4; bases outside the gene matches: 10. The CDR3 contains 14 residues. CDR3 region: CSVPGQGQFYGYTF. CDR3 nucleotides: TGCAGTGTCCCGGGACAGGGTCAATTCTATGGCTACACCTTC.

Remarks on this clonotype: One end of the junction is discordant with germline, which a read error may explain. This rearrangement joins TRBV6-2 or TRBV6-3 to TRBJ1-1; 8 bases are shared with TRBD1. The CDR3 covers 15 residues. CDR1 is MNHEY, CDR2 SVGEGT, per germline. CDR3 region: CTSRSLDRESTEAFF. The CDR3 nucleotides are TGTACCAGCAGGTCCCTGGACAGGGAGTCCACTGAAGCTTTCTTT.

This clonotype was seen repeatedly, ten times or more. The chain has TRBV15 and TRBJ2-3; D gene ambiguous. Looked up from germline, CDR1 is LNHNV and CDR2 is YYDKDF (reference sequence). V gave up 6 bases and J gave up 2 bases, with 9 bases separating them. The CDR3 extends over 13 amino acids. Here the CDR3 DNA reads TGTGCCACCAGTGACCGCACCACAGATACGCAGTATTTT. Its translation: CATSDRTTDTQYF.

This sequence joins TRBV10-3 and TRBJ1-1; possibly TRBD1 for D (6 bases). The CDR3 loop spans 15 amino acids. V was shortened by 8 bases and J by 1 base, with 17 bases between the two germline ends. Germline-derived CDR1 and CDR2 are ENHRY and SYGVKD. CDR3 coding DNA: TGTGCCATCTCCGGGCGGGCAGGGGAGAACACTGAAGCTTTCTTT. Translation gives CAISGRAGENTEAFF.

This clonotype was seen only a few times. This chain links TRBV6-1 with TRBJ1-3; 7 bases agree with TRBD1. CDR1 and CDR2 from the germline V gene are MNHNS and SASEGT. This CDR3 has 15 amino acids. The V segment lost 2 bases and the J segment 3 bases; nucleotides outside the gene matches: 4. CDR3 region: CASSETTGLGNTIYF. The CDR3 DNA is TGTGCCAGCAGTGAAACGACAGGGCTTGGAAACACCATATATTTT.

This clonotype came up many times. The chain links TRBV28 to TRBJ2-7; D may match TRBD1 or TRBD2 (6 bases each). V was pared by 7 bases and J by 4 bases, with 26 bases between. This CDR3 is built from 17 residues. CDR1 is MDHEN and CDR2 is SYDVKM in the germline V gene. The CDR3 is CASILGADGGPPYEQYF. The CDR3 coding sequence is TGTGCCAGCATCCTAGGGGCCGACGGGGGCCCCCCTTACGAGCAGTACTTC.

This clonotype was seen many times. V usage is TRBV7-3 and J usage is TRBJ2-2; D perhaps matches TRBD2 (6 bases). The V end lost 1 base, the J end lost 5 bases, and 11 bases lay between the germline ends. The CDR3 runs to 15 residues. CDR1 and CDR2 (germline): SGHTA, FQGTGA. CDR3 DNA sequence: TGTGCCAGCAGCTTAATTAGGGAGGCAACCGGGGAGCTGTTTTTT. Its translation: CASSLIREATGELFF.

In this sample, this clonotype turned up many times. This CDR3 reads CASSDYPGETQYF. CDR3 nucleotides: TGTGCCAGCAGTGACTACCCGGGGGAGACCCAGTACTTC. The rearrangement uses TRBV6-1 and TRBJ2-5; a possible D gene is TRBD2 (5 bases). The CDR3 runs 13 residues. V was cut by 3 bases and J by 5 bases, with 10 bases left in between. The germline CDR1 and CDR2 sequences are MNHNS and SASEGT.

At least ten counts were recorded for this clonotype. V and J are TRBV5-1 and TRBJ1-1; D not certain. Trimming left V 2 bases short and J 4 bases short, with 15 bases between. The germline CDR1 and CDR2 sequences are SGHRS and YFSETQ. There are 15 residues in the CDR3. CDR3 coding DNA: TGCGCCAGCAGCTTTCTGTCGGGCGGTGGCACTGAAGCTTTCTTT. Translated: CASSFLSGGGTEAFF.

This clonotype was seen many times. This chain uses TRBV6-5 with TRBJ2-5; D is possibly TRBD1 (6 bases). The V gene's germline CDR1 is MNHEY and CDR2 SVGAGI. Trimming pared 6 bases from V and 4 bases from J, leaving 21 bases between. This CDR3 region has 16 residues. CDR3 protein: CASRTLHLTGGETQYF. The DNA for the CDR3 is TGTGCCAGCAGGACTCTTCACTTGACAGGCGGAGAGACCCAGTACTTC.

This clonotype has a count of ten or more. This rearrangement joins TRBV11-2 to TRBJ2-4; no clear D. V was trimmed by 0 bases and J by 0 bases, leaving 12 bases between them. This CDR3 is built from 17 residues. Germline V CDR1 and CDR2: SGHAT, FQNNGV. The CDR3 DNA follows: TGTGCCAGCAGCTTAGAAGGGTGGGCGGTAGCCAAAAACATTCAGTACTTC. The encoded protein is CASSLEGWAVAKNIQYF. The full variable domain, in which reference TRBV11-2 and TRBJ2-4 provide the parts outside the CDR3, is EAGVAQSPRYKIIEKRQSVAFWCNPISGHATLYWYQQILGQGPKLLIQFQNNGVVDDSQLPKDRFSAERLKGVDSTLKIQPAKLEDSAVYLCASSLEGWAVAKNIQYFGAGTRLSVL.

This chain connects TRBV12-5 to TRBJ2-5; 8 nucleotides agree with TRBD2. This CDR3 is 13 amino acids long. Germline V gene sequence: CDR1 LGHNT, CDR2 FRNRAP. CDR3 DNA: TGTGCCTCGGGTAGCGGGATCCAAGAGACCCAGTACTTC. This gives the protein CASGSGIQETQYF.

This clonotype was seen repeatedly, ten times or more. This chain joins TRBV6-2 or TRBV6-3 and TRBJ2-7, with 9 nucleotides matching TRBD1. Trimming at V came to 6 bases and at J to 6 bases, leaving 21 bases not matched to a gene. The CDR3 has 18 amino acids. The germline CDR1 and CDR2 sequences are MNHEY and SVGEGT. CDR3 in amino acids: CASSVGGQGVKSAGEQYF. The CDR3 coding sequence is TGTGCCAGCAGCGTGGGGGGACAGGGAGTTAAGTCTGCAGGCGAGCAGTACTTC.

The chain joins TRBV7-3 to TRBJ2-7, with TRBD1 identical over 7 bases. The CDR3 is 15 residues long. Losses at the gene ends were 1 base for V and 3 bases for J; bases not matched to a gene: 6. Germline values: CDR1 SGHTA, CDR2 FQGTGA. For the CDR3, the DNA is TGTGCCAGCAGCTTAAATGGGCCAGGGGGCTACGAGCAGTACTTC. Translation gives CASSLNGPGGYEQYF.

The CDR3 loop is CASSDGRGNYGYTF. The CDR3 DNA is TGTGCCAGCAGTGATGGACGGGGAAACTATGGCTACACCTTC. V and J are TRBV6-4 and TRBJ1-2; D remains ambiguous. Trimming removed 3 bases at V and 2 bases at J, with 10 bases between. Germline lookup yields CDR1 MRHNA and CDR2 SNTAGT. This CDR3 is built from 14 residues.

At least ten counts were recorded for this clonotype. This may come from a read error, since a much larger clone is one base off. This chain joins TRBV6-1 and TRBJ2-5, with no clear D. V shed 6 bases and J shed 4 bases, with 3 bases lying between them. The CDR3 has 10 amino acids. CDR1 and CDR2 (germline): MNHNS, SASEGT. CDR3 residues: CASSSETQYF. CDR3 DNA sequence: TGTGCCAGCAGCTCAGAGACCCAGTACTTC.

Ten or more counts support this clonotype. The chain combines TRBV18 with TRBJ1-1; D gene uncertain. The germline CDR1 and CDR2 sequences are KGHSH and LQKENI. The CDR3 sequence is 14 residues long. V was shortened by 3 bases and J by 4 bases, with 12 bases between the two germline ends. Here the CDR3 reads CASSPEQISTEAFF. Written as DNA, the CDR3 is TGTGCCAGCTCACCCGAACAGATTAGCACTGAAGCTTTCTTT.

The sample holds many counts of this clonotype. The chain uses TRBV12-3 or TRBV12-4 and TRBJ1-6; D unclear. This CDR3 has 17 residues. V was shortened by 1 base and J by 1 base, with 11 bases between the two germline ends. CDR3 DNA sequence: TGTGCCAGCAGTTTAGTGGTCCTGGGGTCCTATAATTCACCCCTCCACTTT. Its protein product is CASSLVVLGSYNSPLHF.

This clonotype has a count of ten or more. CDR3 region: CASGFEGPLENTIYF. CDR3 coding DNA: TGTGCTAGTGGTTTTGAGGGGCCCCTGGAAAACACCATATATTTT. The chain is built from TRBV12-5 and TRBJ1-3, with a tentative D call TRBD1 (5 bases). Between the trimmed V and J ends, which lost 3 bases and 6 bases, there was a span of 15 bases. CDR3 length equals 15 residues. Per germline, CDR1 LGHNT and CDR2 FRNRAP.

In this sample, this clonotype turned up a few times. The chain employs TRBV18 and TRBJ2-2, with D unresolved. CDR1 and CDR2 (germline): KGHSH, LQKENI. V gave up 11 bases and J gave up 0 bases, with 10 bases separating them. The CDR3 sequence is 13 residues long. The CDR3 nucleotides read TGTGCCGGGCTTAACGCGAACACCGGGGAGCTGTTTTTT. Amino acid sequence: CAGLNANTGELFF.

Only one count was recorded for this clonotype. The chain recombines TRBV3-1 with TRBJ1-2, with D tentatively TRBD1 (5 bases). Trimming took 0 bases from V and 13 from J, leaving 15 bases between them. The germline V gene has CDR1 LGHDT and CDR2 YNNKEL (reference sequence). This CDR3 comprises 13 residues. The CDR3 sequence is CASSQDRGGVLTF. DNA of the CDR3: TGTGCCAGCAGCCAAGACCGGGGGGGGGTTCTCACCTTC.

The V and J genes are TRBV6-1 and TRBJ1-1, with D uncertain. The CDR3 sequence is 13 residues long. Trimming shortened V by 8 bases and J by 0 bases, and 10 bases separated the two germline ends. The V gene's germline CDR1 is MNHNS and CDR2 SASEGT. The CDR3 is CASANLMNTEAFF. CDR3 nucleotide sequence: TGTGCCAGCGCAAACCTAATGAACACTGAAGCTTTCTTT.